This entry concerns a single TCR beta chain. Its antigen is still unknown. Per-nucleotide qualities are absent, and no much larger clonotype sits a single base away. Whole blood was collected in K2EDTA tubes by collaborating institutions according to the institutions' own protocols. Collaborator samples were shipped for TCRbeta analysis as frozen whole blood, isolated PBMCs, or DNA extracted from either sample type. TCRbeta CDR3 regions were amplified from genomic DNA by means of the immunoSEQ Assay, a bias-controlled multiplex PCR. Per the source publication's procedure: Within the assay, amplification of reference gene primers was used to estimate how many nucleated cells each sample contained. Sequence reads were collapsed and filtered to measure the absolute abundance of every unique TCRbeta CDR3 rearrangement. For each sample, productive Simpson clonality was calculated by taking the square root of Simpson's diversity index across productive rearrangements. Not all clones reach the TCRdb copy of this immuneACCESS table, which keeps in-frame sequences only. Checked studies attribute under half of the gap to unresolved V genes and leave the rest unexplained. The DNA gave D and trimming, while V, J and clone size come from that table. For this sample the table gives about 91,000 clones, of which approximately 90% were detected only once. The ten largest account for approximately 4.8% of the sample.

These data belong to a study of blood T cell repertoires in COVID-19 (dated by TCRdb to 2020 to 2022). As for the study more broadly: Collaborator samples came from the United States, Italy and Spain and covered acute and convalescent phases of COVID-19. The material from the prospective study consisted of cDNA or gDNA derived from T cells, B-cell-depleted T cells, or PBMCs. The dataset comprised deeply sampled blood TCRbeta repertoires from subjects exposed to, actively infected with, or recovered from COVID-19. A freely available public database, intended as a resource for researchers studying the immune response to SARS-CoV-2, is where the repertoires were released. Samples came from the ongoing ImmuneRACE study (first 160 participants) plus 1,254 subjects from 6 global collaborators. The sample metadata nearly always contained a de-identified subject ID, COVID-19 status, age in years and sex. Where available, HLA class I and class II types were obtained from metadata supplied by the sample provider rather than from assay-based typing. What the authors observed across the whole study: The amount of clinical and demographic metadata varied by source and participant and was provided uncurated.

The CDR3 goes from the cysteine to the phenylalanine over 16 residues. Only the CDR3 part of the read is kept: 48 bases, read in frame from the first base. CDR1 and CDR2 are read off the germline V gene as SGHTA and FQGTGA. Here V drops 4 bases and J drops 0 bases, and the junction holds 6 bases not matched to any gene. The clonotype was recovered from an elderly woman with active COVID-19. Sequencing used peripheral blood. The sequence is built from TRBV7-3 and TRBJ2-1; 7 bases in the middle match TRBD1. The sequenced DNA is TGTGCCAGCAGCTCCGGGACAGCTAGCTCCTACAATGAGCAGTTCTTC. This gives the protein CASSSGTASSYNEQFF.